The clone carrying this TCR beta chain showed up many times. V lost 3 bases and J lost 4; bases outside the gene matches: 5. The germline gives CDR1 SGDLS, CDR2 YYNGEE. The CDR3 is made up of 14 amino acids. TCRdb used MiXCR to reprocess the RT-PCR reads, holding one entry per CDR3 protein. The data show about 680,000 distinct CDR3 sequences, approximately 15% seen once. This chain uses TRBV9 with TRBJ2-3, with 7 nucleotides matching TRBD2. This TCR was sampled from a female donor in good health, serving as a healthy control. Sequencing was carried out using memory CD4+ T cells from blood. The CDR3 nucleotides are TGTGCCAGCAGCGCCCGACTAGCCTCAGATACGCAGTATTTT. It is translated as CASSARLASDTQYF.